A selection of T cell receptor beta chains follows, all from one sample in a study of blood T cell repertoires in COVID-19. Some clones are missing from TCRdb's copy, which holds only in-frame ones; the method was immunoSEQ multiplex PCR. The sample has about 300,000 clones, roughly 89% seen once. The specimen was peripheral blood. The source of these receptors is a woman in her twenties or thirties with COVID-19, enrolled during active disease. Each CDR3 is given with its conserved first and last residue. The D gene is left open where the match is weak. Only part of the rows carry a size: once, few, many, or a class if the clone is expanded.

clone_size | d_call | cdr3_length | j_call | v_call | cdr3_nt | cdr3_aa
- | - | 15 | TRBJ1-1 | TRBV3-1/TRBV3-2 | TGTGCCAGCAGCACAAAAGCGGGGGCGGGAACTGAAGCTTTCTTT | CASSTKAGAGTEAFF
once | TRBD1 | 18 | TRBJ1-1 | TRBV11-2 | TGTGCCAGCAGCATACCGGGACAGGGAAGGCTTGTGGGGACTGAAGCTTTCTTT | CASSIPGQGRLVGTEAFF
- | - | 13 | TRBJ2-3 | TRBV2 | TGTGCCAGCAGTTCAGGGTTAACAGATACGCAGTATTTT | CASSSGLTDTQYF
- | TRBD1 | 16 | TRBJ2-3 | TRBV7-8 | TGTGCCAGCAGCGGAACCGGGACAGGGGTCGCAGATACGCAGTATTTT | CASSGTGTGVADTQYF
- | - | 13 | TRBJ2-3 | TRBV7-7 | TGTGCCAGCAGCTTTAGCGGCACAGATACGCAGTATTTT | CASSFSGTDTQYF
- | TRBD2 | 15 | TRBJ2-3 | TRBV20-1 | TGCAGTGCTAGTATGGCTAGCGGGGGGGAAGATACGCAGTATTTT | CSASMASGGEDTQYF
- | TRBD1 | 17 | TRBJ1-2 | TRBV19 | TGTGCCAGTAGACTGGGGGGACAGGGGGCCCCTGGCTATGGCTACACCTTC | CASRLGGQGAPGYGYTF
- | - | 14 | TRBJ1-2 | TRBV30 | TGTGCCTGGAGTGTATTGGGTGCCGCGGATGGCTACACCTTC | CAWSVLGAADGYTF
few | TRBD1 | 18 | TRBJ2-2 | TRBV30 | TGTGCCTGGAGTGTATCCCGTTATAGGGGGCAGATCACCGGGGAGCTGTTTTTT | CAWSVSRYRGQITGELFF
once | TRBD1 | 13 | TRBJ1-2 | TRBV29-1 | TGCAGCGTTGAAACAGGGGACAACTATGGCTACACCTTC | CSVETGDNYGYTF
- | - | 14 | TRBJ1-4 | TRBV2 | TGTGCCAGCAGGGAAACAGGGCTGGGTGAAAAACTGTTTTTT | CASRETGLGEKLFF
- | - | 14 | TRBJ1-1 | TRBV3-1/TRBV3-2 | TGTGCCAGCAGCATTTCTGGGCTGAACACTGAAGCTTTCTTT | CASSISGLNTEAFF
- | TRBD1 | 14 | TRBJ2-2 | TRBV2 | TGTGCCAGCGCCAGACAGGGAGTCACCGGGGAGCTGTTTTTT | CASARQGVTGELFF
- | - | 18 | TRBJ1-2 | TRBV18 | TGTGCCAGCTCCCCGTCTACCCCCATCGTCAAAGTTGTTGAAGGCTACACCTTC | CASSPSTPIVKVVEGYTF
few | TRBD1 | 11 | TRBJ1-1 | TRBV12-3/TRBV12-4 | TGTGCCAGCATGACAGGGTCTGAAGCTTTCTTT | CASMTGSEAFF
- | - | 12 | TRBJ1-6 | TRBV10-3 | TGTGCCATAACACCGGGGGGGTCACCCCTCCACTTT | CAITPGGSPLHF
- | - | 13 | TRBJ2-5 | TRBV7-9 | TGTGCCAGCAGCATGACGGGGCAAGAGACCCAGTACTTC | CASSMTGQETQYF
- | TRBD2 | 14 | TRBJ2-3 | TRBV18 | TGTGCCAGCTCAGCTAGCGGCAACACAGATACGCAGTATTTT | CASSASGNTDTQYF
- | TRBD1 | 13 | TRBJ1-5 | TRBV30 | TGTGCCTGGAGTGCCGACAGGGGCCAGCCCCAGCATTTT | CAWSADRGQPQHF
few | TRBD1 | 15 | TRBJ1-5 | TRBV18 | TGTGCCAGCTCTTACGACAGGGGGAGCAATCAGCCCCAGCATTTT | CASSYDRGSNQPQHF
- | - | 12 | TRBJ1-2 | TRBV27 | TGTGCCAGCAGAGCCCCCCCTGATGGCTACACCTTC | CASRAPPDGYTF
- | - | 16 | TRBJ2-3 | TRBV4-1 | TGCGCCAGCAGCCAAGATCGCTTAGTTAGCACAGATACGCAGTATTTT | CASSQDRLVSTDTQYF
- | - | 12 | TRBJ1-1 | TRBV30 | TGTGCCTGGGGCAGGGGAAACACTGAAGCTTTCTTT | CAWGRGNTEAFF